This T cell receptor beta chain stems from a study of cytomegalovirus exposure and HLA in healthy donors. Each of the donors was a healthy bone marrow donor. The primer mix had 60 Vbeta and 13 Jbeta primers. Profiling relied on immunoSEQ multiplex PCR, and the TCRdb table lists in-frame clones only, not all of them. The repertoire has over 150,000 clones, approximately 80% of them found once; the top ten carry nearly 3%. J was trimmed by 4 bases and V by 1 base; bases with no gene match: 6. This CDR3 spans 15 amino acids. Germline V lookup: CDR1 SGHDT, CDR2 YYEEEE. Sequencing used PBMCs. V usage is TRBV5-6 and J usage is TRBJ1-2; 8 nucleotides agree with TRBD1. This TCR derives from a young woman in good health and CMV-seronegative. The chain's CDR3 is CASSLSPDRGYGYTF. As DNA, the CDR3 is TGTGCCAGCAGCTTGTCCCCAGACAGGGGCTATGGCTACACCTTC.